This record concerns one TCR beta chain sequence. Its cognate antigen is unknown. This entry is derived from a study of blood T cells in healthy people across ages. Broader study findings: Per-million-T-cell TCR beta diversity fell roughly linearly with age.

The junction had 5 bases not matched to a gene; V was cut back by 5 bases and J by 5 bases. Germline-derived CDR1 and CDR2 are SGHTA and FQGNSA. This CDR3 contains 14 residues. Primers used in a second PCR of roughly 7 to 12 cycles were a sample-barcoded 5' primer and a J-beta primer mix. TCRdb fed the 5' RACE reads into MiXCR, producing one record per CDR3 protein. The repertoire consists of about 1.8 million distinct CDR3 sequences, with roughly 50% occurring once and the leading ten covering 2% to 2.5%. J is TRBJ1-5 and V is TRBV7-2; 8 bases map to TRBD1. The sequence was obtained from a woman in her thirties or forties in good health. The material sequenced was blood. As DNA, the CDR3 is TGTGCCAGCAGCCCCAGGACAGGGTATCAGCCCCAGCATTTT. This encodes CASSPRTGYQPQHF.